This record looks at one T cell receptor beta chain sequence and its context. Its antigen is unknown. This sample stems from a study of OX40 agonist ivuxolimab in advanced cancers. The wider study: Across the patients, intravenous ivuxolimab was delivered every 2 weeks at 0.01 to 10 mg/kg. Eligibility rules accepted prior anti-PD-1, anti-PD-L1 or anti-CTLA-4 therapy, and around 38% had some. Whole-study results and caveats: On average, CD8+ T cells showed a greater number of expanded clones than CD4+.

TCRdb keeps only in-frame clones here, not all; method: immunoSEQ multiplex PCR. Here the sample spans 13,000 or so clones, roughly 82% being singletons. CDR3 length equals 14 residues. Germline values: CDR1 MNHEY, CDR2 SMNVEV (reference sequence). V was clipped by 2 bases and J by 12 bases, with 18 bases between them. This receptor was obtained from an adult with an advanced solid tumor such as melanoma, head and neck, liver or kidney cancer. This material consisted of CD4+ or CD8+ T cells sorted from blood, taken in a trial of the OX40 agonist ivuxolimab. This chain joins TRBV27 and TRBJ2-3, with D possibly TRBD1 on 5 matching bases. For the CDR3, the DNA is TGTGCCAGCAGTTTAGTGTACAGGCCCCTTGTACAGTATTTT. Translation: CASSLVYRPLVQYF.